This T cell receptor (beta chain) was sequenced in a study of PD-L1 blockade in urothelial cancer. CDR1 and CDR2 from the germline V gene are MDHEN and SYDVKM. Trimming took off 4 bases at V and 0 bases at J, with 15 bases between the two ends. CDR3 length equals 16 residues. Described time point: peripheral blood 6 weeks after treatment start. Profiling relied on immunoSEQ multiplex PCR, and the TCRdb table lists in-frame clones only, not all of them. The sample yields about 45,000 clones, around 80% seen once. The material was PBMCs, obtained around atezolizumab (anti-PD-L1) treatment. The sequence derives from a man between 60 and 75 years old with urothelial cancer. The chain is built from TRBV28 and TRBJ1-1; D gene unclear. The CDR3 region is CASSSPRSPVNTEAFF. Here the CDR3 DNA reads TGTGCCAGCAGTTCCCCCCGTAGCCCCGTGAACACTGAAGCTTTCTTT.